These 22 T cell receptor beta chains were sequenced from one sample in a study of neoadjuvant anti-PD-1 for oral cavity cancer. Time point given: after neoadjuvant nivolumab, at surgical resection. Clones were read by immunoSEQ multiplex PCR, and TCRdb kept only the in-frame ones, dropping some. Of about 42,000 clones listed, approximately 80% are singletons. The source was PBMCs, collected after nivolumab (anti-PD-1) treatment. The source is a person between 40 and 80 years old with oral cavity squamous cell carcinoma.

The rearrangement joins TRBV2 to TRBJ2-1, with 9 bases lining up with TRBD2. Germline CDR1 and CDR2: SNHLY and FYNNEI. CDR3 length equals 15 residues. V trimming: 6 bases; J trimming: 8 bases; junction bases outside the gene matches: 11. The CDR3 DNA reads TGTGCCAGCAGGGCGCGGGAGCGGGGGGTCCATGAGCAGTTCTTC. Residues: CASRARERGVHEQFF.

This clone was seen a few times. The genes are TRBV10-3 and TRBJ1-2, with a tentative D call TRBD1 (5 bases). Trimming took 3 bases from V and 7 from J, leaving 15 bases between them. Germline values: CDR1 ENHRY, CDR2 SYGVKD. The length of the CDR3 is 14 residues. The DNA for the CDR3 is TGTGCCATCAGTGACACGGGGCCCCGAGGTGGCTACACCTTC. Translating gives CAISDTGPRGGYTF.

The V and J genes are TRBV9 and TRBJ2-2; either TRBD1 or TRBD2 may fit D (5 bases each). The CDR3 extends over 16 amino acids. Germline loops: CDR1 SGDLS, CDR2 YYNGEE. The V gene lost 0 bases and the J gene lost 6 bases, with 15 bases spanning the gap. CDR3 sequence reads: CASSVARGMGAGELFF. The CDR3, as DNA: TGTGCCAGCAGCGTAGCAAGGGGAATGGGGGCCGGGGAGCTGTTTTTT.

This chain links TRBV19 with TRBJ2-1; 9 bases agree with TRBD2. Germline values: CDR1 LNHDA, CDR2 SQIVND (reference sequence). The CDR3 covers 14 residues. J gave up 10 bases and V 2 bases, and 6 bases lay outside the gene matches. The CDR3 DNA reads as TGTGCCAGTAGTATAAATAGCGGGAGCGCCGAGCAGTTCTTC. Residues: CASSINSGSAEQFF.

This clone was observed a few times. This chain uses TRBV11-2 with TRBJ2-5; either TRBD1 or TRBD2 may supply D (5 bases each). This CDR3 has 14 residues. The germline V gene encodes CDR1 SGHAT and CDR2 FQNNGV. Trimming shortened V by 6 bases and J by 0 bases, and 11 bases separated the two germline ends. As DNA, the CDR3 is TGTGCCAGCAGGGGGGTTTCGTACCAAGAGACCCAGTACTTC. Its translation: CASRGVSYQETQYF.

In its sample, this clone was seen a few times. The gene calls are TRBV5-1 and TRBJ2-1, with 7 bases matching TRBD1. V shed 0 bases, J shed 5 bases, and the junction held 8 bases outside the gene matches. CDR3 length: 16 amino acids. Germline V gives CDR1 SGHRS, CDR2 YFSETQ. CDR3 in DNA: TGCGCCAGCAGCTTGGCCGTAGGGACAGCTAACAATGAGCAGTTCTTC. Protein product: CASSLAVGTANNEQFF.

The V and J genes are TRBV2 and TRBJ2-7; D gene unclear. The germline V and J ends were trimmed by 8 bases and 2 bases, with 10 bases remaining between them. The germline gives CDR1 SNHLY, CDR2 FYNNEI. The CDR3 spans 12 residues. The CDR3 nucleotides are TGTGCCAGCTCGCTAGTAACCTACGAGCAGTACTTC. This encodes CASSLVTYEQYF.

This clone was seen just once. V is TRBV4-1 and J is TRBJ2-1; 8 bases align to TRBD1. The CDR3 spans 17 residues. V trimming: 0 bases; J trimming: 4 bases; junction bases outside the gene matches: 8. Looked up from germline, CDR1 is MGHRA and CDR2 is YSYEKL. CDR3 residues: CASSQDQVRTGYNEQFF. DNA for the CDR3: TGCGCCAGCAGCCAAGATCAAGTGAGGACAGGGTACAATGAGCAGTTCTTC.

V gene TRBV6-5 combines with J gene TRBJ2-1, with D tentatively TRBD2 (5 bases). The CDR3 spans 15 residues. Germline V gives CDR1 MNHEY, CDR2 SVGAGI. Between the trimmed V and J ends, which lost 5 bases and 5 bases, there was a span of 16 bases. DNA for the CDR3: TGTGCCAGCAGTGCCGAAGGAGGTTCTAACAATGAGCAGTTCTTC. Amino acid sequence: CASSAEGGSNNEQFF.

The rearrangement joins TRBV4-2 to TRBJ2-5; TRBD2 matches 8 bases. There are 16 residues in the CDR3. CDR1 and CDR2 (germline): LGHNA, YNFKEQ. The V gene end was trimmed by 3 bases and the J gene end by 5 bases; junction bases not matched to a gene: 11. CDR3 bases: TGTGCCAGCAGCCAGGAGGGGGGAGCGGGAGAGGAGACCCAGTACTTC. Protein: CASSQEGGAGEETQYF.

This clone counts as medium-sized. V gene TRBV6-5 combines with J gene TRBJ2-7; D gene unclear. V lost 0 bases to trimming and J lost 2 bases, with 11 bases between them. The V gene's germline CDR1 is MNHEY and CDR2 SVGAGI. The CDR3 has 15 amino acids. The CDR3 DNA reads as TGTGCCAGCAGTTACTCATTTGTCAGCACCTACGAGCAGTACTTC. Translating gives CASSYSFVSTYEQYF.

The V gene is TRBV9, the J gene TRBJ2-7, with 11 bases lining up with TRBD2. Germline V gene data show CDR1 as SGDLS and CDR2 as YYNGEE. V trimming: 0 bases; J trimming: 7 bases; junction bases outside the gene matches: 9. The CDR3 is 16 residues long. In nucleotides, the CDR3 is TGTGCCAGCAGCGTAGGTCTAGCGGGAGGTTTTGGGGAGCAGTACTTC. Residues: CASSVGLAGGFGEQYF.

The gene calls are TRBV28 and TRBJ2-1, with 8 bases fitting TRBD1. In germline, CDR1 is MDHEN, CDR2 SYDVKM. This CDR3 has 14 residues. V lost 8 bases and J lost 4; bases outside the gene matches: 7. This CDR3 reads CASARGTGYNEQFF. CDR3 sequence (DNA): TGTGCCAGCGCTCGAGGGACAGGTTACAATGAGCAGTTCTTC.

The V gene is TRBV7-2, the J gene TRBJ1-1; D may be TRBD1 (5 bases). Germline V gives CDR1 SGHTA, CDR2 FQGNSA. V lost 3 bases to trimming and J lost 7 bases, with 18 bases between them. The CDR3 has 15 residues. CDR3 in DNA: TGTGCCAGCAGCTTGAGCGGGACGGAGACTTATGAAGCTTTCTTT. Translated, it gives CASSLSGTETYEAFF.

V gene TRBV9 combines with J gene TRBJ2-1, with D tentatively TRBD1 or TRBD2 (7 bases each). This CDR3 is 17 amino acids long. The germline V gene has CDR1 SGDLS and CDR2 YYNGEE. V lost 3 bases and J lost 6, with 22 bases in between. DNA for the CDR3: TGTGCCAGCAGCGGAGGGGGAGGGACAGCTACCCTCAATGAGCAGTTCTTC. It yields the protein CASSGGGGTATLNEQFF.

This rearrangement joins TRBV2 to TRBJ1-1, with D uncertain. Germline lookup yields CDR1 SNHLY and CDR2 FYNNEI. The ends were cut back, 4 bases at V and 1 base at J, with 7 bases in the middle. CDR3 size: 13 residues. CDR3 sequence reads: CASSVKGNTEAFF. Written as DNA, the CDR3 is TGTGCCAGCAGTGTTAAGGGGAACACTGAAGCTTTCTTT.

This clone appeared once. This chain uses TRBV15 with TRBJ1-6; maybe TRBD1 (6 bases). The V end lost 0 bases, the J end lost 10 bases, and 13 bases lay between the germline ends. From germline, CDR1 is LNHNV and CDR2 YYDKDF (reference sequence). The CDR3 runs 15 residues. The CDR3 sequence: CATSRDMAGESPLHF. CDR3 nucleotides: TGTGCCACCAGCAGAGATATGGCAGGGGAGTCACCCCTCCACTTT.

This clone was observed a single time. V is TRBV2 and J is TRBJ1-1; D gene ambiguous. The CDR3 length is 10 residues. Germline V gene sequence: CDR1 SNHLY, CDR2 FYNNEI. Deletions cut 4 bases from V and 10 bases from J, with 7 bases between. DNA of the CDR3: TGTGCCAGCAGTGCCACCGGAGCTTTCTTT. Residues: CASSATGAFF.

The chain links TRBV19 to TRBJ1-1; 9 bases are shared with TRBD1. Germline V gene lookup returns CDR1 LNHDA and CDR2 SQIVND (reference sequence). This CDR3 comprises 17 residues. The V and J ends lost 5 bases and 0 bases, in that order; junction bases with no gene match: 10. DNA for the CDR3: TGTGCCAGTAGTTCTCCGGACAGGGGCGGGATGAACACTGAAGCTTTCTTT. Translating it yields CASSSPDRGGMNTEAFF.

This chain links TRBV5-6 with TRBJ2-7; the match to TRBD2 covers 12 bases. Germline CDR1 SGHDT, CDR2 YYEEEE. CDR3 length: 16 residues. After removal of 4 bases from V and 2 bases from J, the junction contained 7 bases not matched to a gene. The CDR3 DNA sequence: TGTGCCAGCAGCCTCCGGACTAGCGGGAAGGCCTACGAGCAGTACTTC. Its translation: CASSLRTSGKAYEQYF. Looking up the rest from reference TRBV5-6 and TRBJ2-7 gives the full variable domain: DAGVTQSPTHLIKTRGQQVTLRCSPKSGHDTVSWYQQALGQGPQFIFQYYEEEERQRGNFPDRFSGHQFPNYSSELNVNALLLGDSALYLCASSLRTSGKAYEQYFGPGTRLTVT.

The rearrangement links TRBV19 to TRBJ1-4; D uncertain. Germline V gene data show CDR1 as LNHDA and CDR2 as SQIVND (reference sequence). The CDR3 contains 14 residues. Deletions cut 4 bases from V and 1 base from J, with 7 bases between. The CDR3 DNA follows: TGTGCCAGTAGTAAAACGGTAACTAATGAAAAACTGTTTTTT. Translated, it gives CASSKTVTNEKLFF.

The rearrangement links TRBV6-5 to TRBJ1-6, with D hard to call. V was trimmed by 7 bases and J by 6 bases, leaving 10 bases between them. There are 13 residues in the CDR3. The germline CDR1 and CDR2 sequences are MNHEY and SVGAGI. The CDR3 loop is CASTHEGNSPLHF. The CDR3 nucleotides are TGTGCCAGCACCCACGAGGGTAATTCACCCCTCCACTTT.